This TCR beta chain was captured by sequencing in a study of cytomegalovirus exposure and HLA in healthy donors. This clone was observed a few times. This PCR relied on a set of 60 Vbeta primers and 13 Jbeta primers. Assay: immunoSEQ multiplex PCR; the TCRdb copy retains only in-frame clones and omits some. This repertoire shows hundreds of thousands of clones, roughly 70% found once; its top ten account for under 2.5%. This receptor was taken from a female donor in good health and CMV-seronegative. Sequenced: PBMCs.

The CDR3 sequence: CASSTYPLRQGHGYTF. The CDR3 DNA is TGTGCCAGCAGCACCTACCCCCTTAGACAGGGCCACGGCTACACCTTC. The rearrangement links TRBV6-6 to TRBJ1-2; 7 bases line up with TRBD1. Germline values: CDR1 MNHNY, CDR2 SVGAGI (reference sequence). J was trimmed by 8 bases and V by 6 bases; bases with no gene match: 18. CDR3 size: 16 residues.